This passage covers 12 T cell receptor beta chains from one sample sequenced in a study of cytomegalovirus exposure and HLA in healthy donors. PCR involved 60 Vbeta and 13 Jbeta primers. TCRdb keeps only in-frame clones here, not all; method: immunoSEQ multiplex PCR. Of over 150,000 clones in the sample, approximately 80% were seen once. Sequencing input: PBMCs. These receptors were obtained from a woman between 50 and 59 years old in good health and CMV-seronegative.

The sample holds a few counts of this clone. The CDR3 loop reads CASSFRAKGDTDTQYF. Written as DNA, the CDR3 is TGTGCCAGCAGTTTTCGGGCAAAGGGAGACACAGATACGCAGTATTTT. The rearrangement joins TRBV28 to TRBJ2-3; perhaps TRBD2 as D (5 bases). V was trimmed by 3 bases and J by 2 bases, leaving 15 bases between them. Germline CDR1 reads MDHEN; CDR2 reads SYDVKM. The CDR3 totals 16 residues.

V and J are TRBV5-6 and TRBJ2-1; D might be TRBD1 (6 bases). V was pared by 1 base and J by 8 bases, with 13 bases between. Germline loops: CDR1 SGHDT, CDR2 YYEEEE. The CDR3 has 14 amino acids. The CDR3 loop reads CASSLNTGSDEQFF. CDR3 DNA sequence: TGTGCCAGCAGCTTGAATACAGGGTCCGATGAGCAGTTCTTC. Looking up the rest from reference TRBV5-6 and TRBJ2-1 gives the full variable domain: DAGVTQSPTHLIKTRGQQVTLRCSPKSGHDTVSWYQQALGQGPQFIFQYYEEEERQRGNFPDRFSGHQFPNYSSELNVNALLLGDSALYLCASSLNTGSDEQFFGPGTRLTVL.

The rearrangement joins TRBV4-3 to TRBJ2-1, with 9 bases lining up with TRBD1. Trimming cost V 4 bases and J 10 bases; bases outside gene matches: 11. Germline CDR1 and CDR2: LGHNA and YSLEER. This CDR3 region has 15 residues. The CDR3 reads CASSPPGQGLSEQFF. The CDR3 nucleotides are TGCGCCAGCAGCCCCCCGGGACAGGGTTTATCAGAGCAGTTCTTC.

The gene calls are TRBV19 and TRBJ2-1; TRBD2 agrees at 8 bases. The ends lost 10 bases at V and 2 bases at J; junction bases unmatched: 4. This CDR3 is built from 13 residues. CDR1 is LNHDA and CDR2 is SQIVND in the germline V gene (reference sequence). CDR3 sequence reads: CAITSGPYNEQFF. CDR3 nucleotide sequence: TGTGCCATAACTAGCGGCCCCTACAATGAGCAGTTCTTC.

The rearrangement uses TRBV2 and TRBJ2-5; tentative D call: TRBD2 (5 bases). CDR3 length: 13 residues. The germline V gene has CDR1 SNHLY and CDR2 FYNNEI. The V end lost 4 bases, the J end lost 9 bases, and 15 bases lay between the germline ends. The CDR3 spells CASSGKEVTAQYF. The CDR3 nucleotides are TGTGCCAGCAGTGGAAAGGAGGTCACAGCCCAGTACTTC.

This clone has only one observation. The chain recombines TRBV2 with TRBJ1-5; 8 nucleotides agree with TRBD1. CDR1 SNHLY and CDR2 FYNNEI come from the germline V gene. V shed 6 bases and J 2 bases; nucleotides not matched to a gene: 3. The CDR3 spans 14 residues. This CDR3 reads CASRTGGGNQPQHF. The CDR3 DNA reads TGTGCCAGCAGAACAGGGGGGGGCAATCAGCCCCAGCATTTT. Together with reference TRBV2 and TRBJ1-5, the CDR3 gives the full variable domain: EPEVTQTPSHQVTQMGQEVILRCVPISNHLYFYWYRQILGQKVEFLVSFYNNEISEKSEIFDDQFSVERPDGSNFTLKIRSTKLEDSAMYFCASRTGGGNQPQHFGDGTRLSIL.

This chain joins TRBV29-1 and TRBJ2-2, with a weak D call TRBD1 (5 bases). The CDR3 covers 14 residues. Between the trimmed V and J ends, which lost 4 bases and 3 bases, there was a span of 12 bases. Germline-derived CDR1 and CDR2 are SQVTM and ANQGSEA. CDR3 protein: CSVVAQDYTGELFF. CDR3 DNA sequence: TGCAGCGTTGTGGCACAGGATTACACCGGGGAGCTGTTTTTT.

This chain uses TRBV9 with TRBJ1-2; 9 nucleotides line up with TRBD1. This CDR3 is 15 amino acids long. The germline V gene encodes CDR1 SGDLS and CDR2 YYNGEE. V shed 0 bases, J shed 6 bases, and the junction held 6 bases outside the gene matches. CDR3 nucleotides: TGTGCCAGCAGCGTAGACCTGTGGACAGGGGATGGCTACACCTTC. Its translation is CASSVDLWTGDGYTF. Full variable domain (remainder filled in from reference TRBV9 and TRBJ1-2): DSGVTQTPKHLITATGQRVTLRCSPRSGDLSVYWYQQSLDQGLQFLIQYYNGEERAKGNILERFSAQQFPDLHSELNLSSLELGDSALYFCASSVDLWTGDGYTFGSGTRLTVV.

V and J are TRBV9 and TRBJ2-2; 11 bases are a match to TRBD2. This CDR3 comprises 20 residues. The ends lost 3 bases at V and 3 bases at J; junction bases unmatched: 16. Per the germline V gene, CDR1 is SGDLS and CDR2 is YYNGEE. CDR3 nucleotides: TGTGCCAGCAGCGCCAAGACGATGACTAGCGGGGCACTTTACACCGGGGAGCTGTTTTTT. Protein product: CASSAKTMTSGALYTGELFF.

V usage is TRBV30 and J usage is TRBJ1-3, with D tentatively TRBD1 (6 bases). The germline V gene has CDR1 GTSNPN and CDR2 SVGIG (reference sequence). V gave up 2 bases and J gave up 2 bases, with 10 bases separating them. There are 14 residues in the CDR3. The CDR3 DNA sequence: TGTGCCTGGAGTTCGGGGGGCGCTGGAAACACCATATATTTT. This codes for CAWSSGGAGNTIYF.

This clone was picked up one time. CDR3 region: CASSNGQAPYEQYF. CDR3 coding DNA: TGTGCCAGCAGCAACGGACAGGCCCCCTACGAGCAGTACTTC. The rearrangement links TRBV9 to TRBJ2-7; 7 bases line up with TRBD1. The CDR3 contains 14 residues. The V segment lost 4 bases and the J segment 2 bases; nucleotides outside the gene matches: 6. Germline lookup yields CDR1 SGDLS and CDR2 YYNGEE. The full variable domain, rest sourced from reference TRBV9 and TRBJ2-7, is DSGVTQTPKHLITATGQRVTLRCSPRSGDLSVYWYQQSLDQGLQFLIQYYNGEERAKGNILERFSAQQFPDLHSELNLSSLELGDSALYFCASSNGQAPYEQYFGPGTRLTVT.

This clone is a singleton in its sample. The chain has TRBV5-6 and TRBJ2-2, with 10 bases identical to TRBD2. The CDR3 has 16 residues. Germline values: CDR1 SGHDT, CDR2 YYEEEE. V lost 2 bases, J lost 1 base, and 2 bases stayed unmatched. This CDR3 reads CASSLLAGKNTGELFF. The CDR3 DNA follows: TGTGCCAGCAGCTTACTAGCGGGGAAGAACACCGGGGAGCTGTTTTTT.